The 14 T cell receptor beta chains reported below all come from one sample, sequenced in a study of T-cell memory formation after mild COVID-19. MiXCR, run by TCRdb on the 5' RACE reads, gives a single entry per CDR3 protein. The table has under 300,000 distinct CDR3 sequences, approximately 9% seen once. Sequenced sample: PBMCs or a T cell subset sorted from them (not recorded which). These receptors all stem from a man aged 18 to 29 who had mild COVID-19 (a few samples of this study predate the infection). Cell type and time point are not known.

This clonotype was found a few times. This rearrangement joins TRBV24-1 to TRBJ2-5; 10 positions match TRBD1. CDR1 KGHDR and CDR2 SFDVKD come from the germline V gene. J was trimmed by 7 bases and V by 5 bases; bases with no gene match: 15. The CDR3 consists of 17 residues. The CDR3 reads CATSGDGGQGDRGTQYF. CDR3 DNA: TGTGCCACCAGTGGAGACGGAGGACAGGGGGACCGGGGGACCCAGTACTTC.

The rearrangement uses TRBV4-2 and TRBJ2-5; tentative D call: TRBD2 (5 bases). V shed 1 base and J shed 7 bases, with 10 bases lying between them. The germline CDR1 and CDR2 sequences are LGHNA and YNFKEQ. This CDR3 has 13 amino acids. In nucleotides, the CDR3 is TGTGCCAGCAGCCAAGGTGGACTGGGGACCCAGTACTTC. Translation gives CASSQGGLGTQYF.

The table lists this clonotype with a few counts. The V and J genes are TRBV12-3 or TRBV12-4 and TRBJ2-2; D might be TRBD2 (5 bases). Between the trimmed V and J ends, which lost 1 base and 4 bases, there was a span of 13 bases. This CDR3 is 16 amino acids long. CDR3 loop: CASSLDGSEGTGELFF. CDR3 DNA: TGTGCCAGCAGTTTAGATGGATCTGAGGGCACCGGGGAGCTGTTTTTT.

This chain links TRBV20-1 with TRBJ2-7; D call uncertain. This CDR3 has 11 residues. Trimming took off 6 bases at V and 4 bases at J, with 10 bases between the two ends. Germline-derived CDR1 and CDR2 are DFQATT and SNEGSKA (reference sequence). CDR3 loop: CSARKRYEQYF. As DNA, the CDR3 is TGCAGTGCCCGAAAGAGGTACGAGCAGTACTTC.

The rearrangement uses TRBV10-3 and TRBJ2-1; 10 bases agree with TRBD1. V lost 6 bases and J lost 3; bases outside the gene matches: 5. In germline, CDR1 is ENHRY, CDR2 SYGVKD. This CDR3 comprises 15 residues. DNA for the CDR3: TGTGCCATCAGATTGGGACAGGGGAACTACAATGAGCAGTTCTTC. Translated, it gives CAIRLGQGNYNEQFF.

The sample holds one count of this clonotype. This CDR3 reads CASSSLGQGENNEQFF. The CDR3 bases are TGTGCCAGCAGTTCGTTGGGACAGGGCGAGAACAATGAGCAGTTCTTC. The chain is built from TRBV27 and TRBJ2-1; 9 bases fit TRBD1. The germline V gene encodes CDR1 MNHEY and CDR2 SMNVEV (reference sequence). V gave up 4 bases and J gave up 5 bases; unmatched junction bases: 9. The CDR3 runs 16 residues.

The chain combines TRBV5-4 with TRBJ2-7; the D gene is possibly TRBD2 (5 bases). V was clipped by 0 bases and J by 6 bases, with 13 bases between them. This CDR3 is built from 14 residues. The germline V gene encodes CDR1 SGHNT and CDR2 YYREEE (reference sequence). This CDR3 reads CASSLADEGGEQYF. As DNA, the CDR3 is TGTGCCAGCAGCTTGGCCGACGAGGGCGGCGAGCAGTACTTC.

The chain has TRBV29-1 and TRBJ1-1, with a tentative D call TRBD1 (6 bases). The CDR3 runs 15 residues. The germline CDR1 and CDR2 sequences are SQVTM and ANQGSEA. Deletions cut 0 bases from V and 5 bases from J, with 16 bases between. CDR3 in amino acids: CSVEDGGRVGTEAFF. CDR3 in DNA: TGCAGCGTTGAAGATGGGGGCAGGGTAGGAACTGAAGCTTTCTTT.

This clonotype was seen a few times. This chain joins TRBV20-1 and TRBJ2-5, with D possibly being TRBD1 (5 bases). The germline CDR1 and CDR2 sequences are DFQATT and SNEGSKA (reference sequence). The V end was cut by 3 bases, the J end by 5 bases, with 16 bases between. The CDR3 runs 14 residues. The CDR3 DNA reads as TGCAGTGCTAGCCCCCTGAACCAGGGCGAGACCCAGTACTTC. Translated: CSASPLNQGETQYF.

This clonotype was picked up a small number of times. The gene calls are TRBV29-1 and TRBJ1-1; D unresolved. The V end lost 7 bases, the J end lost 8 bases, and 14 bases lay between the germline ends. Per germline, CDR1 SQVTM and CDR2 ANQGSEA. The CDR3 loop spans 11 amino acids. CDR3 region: CSARDFQEAFF. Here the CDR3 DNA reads TGCAGCGCACGCGATTTTCAAGAAGCTTTCTTT.

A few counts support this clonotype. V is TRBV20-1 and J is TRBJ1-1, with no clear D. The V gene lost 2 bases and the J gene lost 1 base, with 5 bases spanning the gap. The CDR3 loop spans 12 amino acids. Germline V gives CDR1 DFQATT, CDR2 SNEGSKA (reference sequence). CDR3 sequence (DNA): TGCAGTGCTAGACCGGAGAACACTGAAGCTTTCTTT. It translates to CSARPENTEAFF.

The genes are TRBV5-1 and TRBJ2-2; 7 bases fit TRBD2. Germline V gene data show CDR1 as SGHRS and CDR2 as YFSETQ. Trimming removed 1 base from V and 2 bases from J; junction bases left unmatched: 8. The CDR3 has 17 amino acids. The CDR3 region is CASSLIRLAINTGELFF. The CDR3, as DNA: TGCGCCAGCAGCTTGATCAGACTAGCTATCAACACCGGGGAGCTGTTTTTT.

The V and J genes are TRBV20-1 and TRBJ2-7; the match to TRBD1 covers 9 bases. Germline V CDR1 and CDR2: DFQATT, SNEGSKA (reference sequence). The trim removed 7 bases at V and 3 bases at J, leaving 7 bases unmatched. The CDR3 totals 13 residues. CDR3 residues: CSGRTGAIYEQYF. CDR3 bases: TGCAGTGGCCGGACAGGGGCTATCTACGAGCAGTACTTC.

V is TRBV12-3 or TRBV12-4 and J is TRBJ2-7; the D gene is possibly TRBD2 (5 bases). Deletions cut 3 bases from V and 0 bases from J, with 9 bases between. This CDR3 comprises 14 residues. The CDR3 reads CASSFGLTSYEQYF. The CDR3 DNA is TGTGCCAGCAGTTTCGGACTTACCTCCTACGAGCAGTACTTC.